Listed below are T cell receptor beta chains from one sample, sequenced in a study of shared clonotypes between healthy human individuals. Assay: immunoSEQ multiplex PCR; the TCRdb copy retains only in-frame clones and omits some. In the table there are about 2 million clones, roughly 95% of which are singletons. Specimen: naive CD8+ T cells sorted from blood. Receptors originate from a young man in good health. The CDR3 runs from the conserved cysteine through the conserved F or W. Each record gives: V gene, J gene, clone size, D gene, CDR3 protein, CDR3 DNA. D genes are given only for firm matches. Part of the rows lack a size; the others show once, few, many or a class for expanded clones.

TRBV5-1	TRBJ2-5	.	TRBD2	CASSLGRLAGGTYQETQYF	TGCGCCAGCAGCCTGGGGCGACTAGCGGGGGGTACCTATCAAGAGACCCAGTACTTC
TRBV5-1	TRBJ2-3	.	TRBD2	CASITGTSGTDTQYF	TGCGCCAGCATCACCGGGACTAGCGGCACAGATACGCAGTATTTT
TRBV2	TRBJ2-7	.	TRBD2	CASSEGGVEQYF	TGTGCCAGCAGTGAGGGGGGGGTCGAGCAGTACTTC
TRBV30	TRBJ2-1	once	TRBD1	CAWAGDRVHEQFF	TGTGCCTGGGCCGGGGACAGGGTTCATGAGCAGTTCTTC
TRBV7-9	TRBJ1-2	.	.	CASSLEVAGDSYGYTF	TGTGCCAGCAGCTTAGAGGTAGCAGGGGATAGCTATGGCTACACCTTC
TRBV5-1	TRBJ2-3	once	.	CASSFADSSTDTQYF	TGCGCCAGCAGCTTCGCGGATTCTAGCACAGATACGCAGTATTTT
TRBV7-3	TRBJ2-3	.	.	CASSPWIGEGPDTQYF	TGTGCCAGCAGCCCCTGGATTGGGGAAGGCCCAGATACGCAGTATTTT
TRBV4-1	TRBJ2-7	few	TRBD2	CASSPLAGTYEQYF	TGCGCCAGCAGCCCATTAGCGGGAACCTACGAGCAGTACTTC
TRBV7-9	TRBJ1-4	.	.	CASSPPGVVNEKLFF	TGTGCCAGCAGCCCCCCAGGGGTGGTTAATGAAAAACTGTTTTTT
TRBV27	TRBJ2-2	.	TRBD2	CASRLLAGGTGELFF	TGTGCCAGCAGGCTCCTAGCGGGAGGGACCGGGGAGCTGTTTTTT
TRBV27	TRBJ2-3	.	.	CASSLSGRPKRTDTQYF	TGTGCCAGCAGTTTATCAGGCAGGCCAAAACGCACAGATACGCAGTATTTT
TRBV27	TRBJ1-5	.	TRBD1	CASSFDSRDRGQPQHF	TGTGCCAGCAGTTTTGATTCAAGGGACAGGGGTCAGCCCCAGCATTTT
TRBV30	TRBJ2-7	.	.	CAWSTPRGGAEQYF	TGTGCCTGGAGTACCCCTAGGGGGGGGGCCGAGCAGTACTTC
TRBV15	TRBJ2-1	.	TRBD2	CATSPLAGGGEQFF	TGTGCCACCTCCCCACTAGCGGGGGGTGGGGAGCAGTTCTTC
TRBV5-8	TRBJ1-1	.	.	CASSLVDGAEAFF	TGTGCCAGCAGCTTAGTAGATGGCGCTGAAGCTTTCTTT
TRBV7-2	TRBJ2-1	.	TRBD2	CASSLALGGELAGLFDEQFF	TGTGCCAGCAGCTTAGCGCTAGGGGGGGAACTAGCGGGATTGTTCGATGAGCAGTTCTTC
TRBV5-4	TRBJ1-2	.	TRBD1	CASSHRQGDNYGYTF	TGTGCCAGCAGCCACCGACAGGGAGACAACTATGGCTACACCTTC
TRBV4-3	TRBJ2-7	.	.	CASSQGRSGLYEQYF	TGCGCCAGCAGCCAAGGAAGGTCCGGGCTCTACGAGCAGTACTTC
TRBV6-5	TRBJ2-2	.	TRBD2	CASSYSGLVGTGELFF	TGTGCCAGCAGTTACTCGGGACTAGTCGGCACCGGGGAGCTGTTTTTT
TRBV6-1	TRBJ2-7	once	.	CASSDDSESSYEQYF	TGTGCCAGCAGCGACGATAGCGAAAGCTCCTACGAGCAGTACTTC
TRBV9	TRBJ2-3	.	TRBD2	CASSSEGLPPNTQYF	TGTGCCAGCAGCTCTGAGGGACTACCTCCGAATACGCAGTATTTT
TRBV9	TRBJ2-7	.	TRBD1	CASSNPTGGSYEQYF	TGTGCCAGCAGCAATCCGACAGGGGGCTCCTACGAGCAGTACTTC
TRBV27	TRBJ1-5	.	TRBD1	CASSPRDRLQPQHF	TGTGCCAGCAGTCCCCGGGACAGACTTCAGCCCCAGCATTTT
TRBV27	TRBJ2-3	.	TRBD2	CASSSQIAGRTDTQYF	TGTGCCAGCAGTTCCCAGATAGCGGGGCGCACAGATACGCAGTATTTT
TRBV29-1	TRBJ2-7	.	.	CSVKGSNEQYF	TGCAGCGTAAAAGGGTCCAACGAGCAGTACTTC
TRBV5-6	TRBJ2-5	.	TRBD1	CASSGGTGAPETQYF	TGTGCCAGCAGCGGGGGGACAGGGGCCCCGGAGACCCAGTACTTC
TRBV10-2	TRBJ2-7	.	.	CASNDSPHYEQYF	TGCGCCAGCAACGACAGTCCACACTACGAGCAGTACTTC
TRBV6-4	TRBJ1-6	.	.	CASSDSPASPLHF	TGTGCCAGCAGTGACTCGCCAGCTTCACCCCTCCACTTT
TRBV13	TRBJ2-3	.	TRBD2	CASSLGTSGRATDTQYF	TGTGCCAGCAGCTTAGGTACTAGCGGGAGGGCCACAGATACGCAGTATTTT
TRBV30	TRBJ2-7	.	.	CAWSRWAVSYEQYF	TGTGCCTGGAGTAGATGGGCAGTCTCCTACGAGCAGTACTTC
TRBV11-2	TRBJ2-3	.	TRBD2	CASSPIAGLITDTQYF	TGTGCCAGCAGCCCCATAGCGGGGTTAATCACAGATACGCAGTATTTT
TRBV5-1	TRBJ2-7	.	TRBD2	CASSAPGLAGGGEQYF	TGCGCCAGCAGCGCACCGGGACTAGCGGGAGGGGGCGAGCAGTACTTC
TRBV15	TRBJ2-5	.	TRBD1	CATSTGTGVPPGQETQYF	TGTGCCACCAGCACAGGGACAGGAGTTCCCCCAGGCCAAGAGACCCAGTACTTC
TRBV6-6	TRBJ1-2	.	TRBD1	CASVGTGNDYTF	TGTGCCAGCGTTGGGACAGGGAACGACTACACCTTC
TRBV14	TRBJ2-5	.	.	CASSQGVREETQYF	TGTGCCAGCAGCCAAGGTGTTAGGGAAGAGACCCAGTACTTC
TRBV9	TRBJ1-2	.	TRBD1	CASSPWEGARYGYTF	TGTGCCAGCAGCCCCTGGGAGGGGGCAAGGTATGGCTACACCTTC
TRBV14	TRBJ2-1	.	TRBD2	CASSQVGEGSYNEQFF	TGTGCCAGCAGCCAGGTCGGGGAGGGCTCCTACAATGAGCAGTTCTTC
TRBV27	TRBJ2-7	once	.	CASSLGAMGYEQYF	TGTGCCAGCAGTTTAGGGGCTATGGGCTACGAGCAGTACTTC
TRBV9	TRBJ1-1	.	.	CASSVELAGEAFF	TGTGCCAGCAGCGTAGAATTGGCAGGGGAAGCTTTCTTT
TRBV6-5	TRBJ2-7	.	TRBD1	CASSYGDSYEQYF	TGTGCCAGTAGTTACGGGGACAGCTACGAGCAGTACTTC
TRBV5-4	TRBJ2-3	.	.	CASSLGVSNTDTQYF	TGTGCCAGCAGCTTGGGGGTCTCCAACACAGATACGCAGTATTTT
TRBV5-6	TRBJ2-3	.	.	CASSLANGFLGDTQYF	TGTGCCAGCAGCTTGGCCAATGGTTTCCTAGGAGATACGCAGTATTTT
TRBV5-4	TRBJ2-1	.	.	CASSLLFWESRYNEQFF	TGTGCCAGCAGCTTGCTTTTTTGGGAGAGTAGGTACAATGAGCAGTTCTTC
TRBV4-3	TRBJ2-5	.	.	CASSQYGGSGETQYF	TGCGCCAGCAGCCAATATGGTGGGAGCGGCGAGACCCAGTACTTC
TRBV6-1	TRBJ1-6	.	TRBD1	CASSERARQGPNSPLHF	TGTGCCAGCAGTGAACGGGCCAGACAGGGACCTAATTCACCCCTCCACTTT
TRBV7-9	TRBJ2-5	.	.	CASSLGRRSGWETQYF	TGTGCCAGCAGCTTAGGCCGACGGTCGGGATGGGAGACCCAGTACTTC
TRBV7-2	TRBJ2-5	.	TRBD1	CASSLDPPQGAETQYF	TGTGCCAGCAGCTTAGACCCCCCCCAGGGGGCAGAGACCCAGTACTTC